A selection of T cell receptor beta chains follows, all from one sample in a study of T cells in Graves' hyperthyroidism and ophthalmopathy. TCRdb ran MiXCR on the multiplex PCR reads and lists one entry per CDR3 protein. The sample lists about 300,000 distinct CDR3 sequences; roughly 19% were seen once. Source material: blood. Receptors were obtained from a man between 50 and 59 years old with Graves' ophthalmopathy. Both conserved end residues are part of each CDR3. The D gene is left open where the match is weak. Size is omitted from some rows. Given values are once, few, many or a class for expanded clones.

NA,TRBJ2-1,few,TRBV7-9,TGTGCCAGCAGCCCCGGGGTAGCGGCTTACTGGGATGAGCAGTTCTTC,CASSPGVAAYWDEQFF
NA,TRBJ2-1,NA,TRBV2,TGTGCCAGCACCCCAGGGGGGGGACTGGGATACAATGAGCAGTTCTTC,CASTPGGGLGYNEQFF
NA,TRBJ2-5,NA,TRBV20-1,TGCAGTGCTAGGGGGGGCACAGGGGAAGAGACCCAGTACTTC,CSARGGTGEETQYF
NA,TRBJ2-3,NA,TRBV4-2,TGTGCCAGCAGCCAAGAAGGTACCCGAGAATTGGATACGCAGTATTTT,CASSQEGTRELDTQYF
TRBD1,TRBJ1-5,NA,TRBV28,TGTGCCAGCAGTATATTTCGGACAGGGCAGAATCAGCCCCAGCATTTT,CASSIFRTGQNQPQHF
NA,TRBJ2-1,many,TRBV11-1,TGTGCCAGCACCCCGTTCGGGGTTAGCTCCTACAATGAGCAGTTCTTC,CASTPFGVSSYNEQFF
TRBD2,TRBJ2-1,NA,TRBV6-1,TGTGCCAGCAGTGACTGGACTAGCCCCTACAATGAGCAGTTCTTC,CASSDWTSPYNEQFF
TRBD1,TRBJ1-2,once,TRBV5-1,TGCGCCAGCAAAGGACAGGATAATTCAGGCTATGGCTACACCTTC,CASKGQDNSGYGYTF
NA,TRBJ2-7,few,TRBV27,TGTGCCAGCAGACAACTCATTACCGGCTACGAGCAGTACTTC,CASRQLITGYEQYF
TRBD1,TRBJ1-2,many,TRBV2,TGTGCCAGCATGCTTGACAGGGGTGACTATGGCTACACCTTC,CASMLDRGDYGYTF
NA,TRBJ2-3,NA,TRBV20-1,TGCAGTGGCGGGGCGGGCGGAACAGATACGCAGTATTTT,CSGGAGGTDTQYF
NA,TRBJ2-7,many,TRBV4-2,TGTGCCAGCAGCCTCGGGGGTCCCAACGAGCAGTACTTC,CASSLGGPNEQYF
NA,TRBJ1-5,many,TRBV2,TGTGCCAGCAGTGAGGAGGGGTACCAGCCCCAGCATTTT,CASSEEGYQPQHF
NA,TRBJ1-1,few,TRBV9,TGTGCCAGCAGCGTAGACCTTAAGAACACTGAAGCTTTCTTT,CASSVDLKNTEAFF
NA,TRBJ2-7,NA,TRBV4-1,TGCGCCAGCAGCCCGCGGATCACAGCCTCCGAGCAGTACTTC,CASSPRITASEQYF
NA,TRBJ1-4,NA,TRBV20-1,TGCAGTGCTAGAGATCAAGAGAGGGAAAAACTGTTTTTT,CSARDQEREKLFF
NA,TRBJ2-1,few,TRBV9,TGTGCCAGCAGCGGAATACGGCCTGAATCACTTTCCTACGATGAGCAGTTCTTC,CASSGIRPESLSYDEQFF
NA,TRBJ1-1,NA,TRBV12-3/TRBV12-4,TGTGCCAGCAGTTACAGTATCACTGAAGCTTTCTTT,CASSYSITEAFF
NA,TRBJ2-3,NA,TRBV6-1,TGTGCCAGCAGGGACCAAAACACAGATACGCAGTATTTT,CASRDQNTDTQYF
TRBD2,TRBJ2-1,many,TRBV6-1,TGTGCCAGCAGTACCTTAGCGGGTAGCTCCTACAATGAGCAGTTCTTC,CASSTLAGSSYNEQFF
TRBD1,TRBJ2-1,few,TRBV19,TGTGCCAGTATGCGGACAGGGGGCAGGTATGAGCAGTTCTTC,CASMRTGGRYEQFF
NA,TRBJ1-1,many,TRBV5-1,TGCGCCAGCAGCCCGGGGGCAGGGCGAAACACTGAAGCTTTCTTT,CASSPGAGRNTEAFF
NA,TRBJ2-6,many,TRBV2,TGTGCCAGCAGTGTTAGGACAGCTGGGGCCAACGTCCTGACTTTC,CASSVRTAGANVLTF
TRBD2,TRBJ2-1,few,TRBV19,TGTGCCACCAACCCTAGCGGGAGTTGGCATGAGCAGTTCTTC,CATNPSGSWHEQFF
NA,TRBJ2-5,NA,TRBV18,TGTGCCAGCTCACCACTGTTCCAAGAGACCCAGTACTTC,CASSPLFQETQYF
TRBD1,TRBJ2-1,many,TRBV12-3/TRBV12-4,TGTGCCAGCAGCCGGACAGGGGACTCCTACAATGAGCAGTTCTTC,CASSRTGDSYNEQFF
NA,TRBJ2-5,many,TRBV15,TGTGCCACCAGCAGAGAAGAGACCCAGTACTTC,CATSREETQYF
NA,TRBJ2-1,many,TRBV6-2/TRBV6-3,TGTGCCAGCAGTTACAATAGGGACATGCCAGAGAGCTCCTACAATGAGCAGTTCTTC,CASSYNRDMPESSYNEQFF
TRBD1,TRBJ2-7,many,TRBV6-5,TGTGCCAGCAGTTACGGGGACAGGGGCCGGAACGAGCAGTACTTC,CASSYGDRGRNEQYF
NA,TRBJ1-5,NA,TRBV5-4,TGTGCCAGCAGCTTGGAAGGTCGGGGGCAGCCCCAGCATTTT,CASSLEGRGQPQHF
TRBD2,TRBJ2-1,few,TRBV20-1,TGCAGTGCTAGAGATGGGCTAGCGGGAGTTTTTAGCTCCTACAATGAGCAGTTCTTC,CSARDGLAGVFSSYNEQFF
TRBD2,TRBJ2-7,NA,TRBV20-1,TGCAGTGCTAGCCCTTTAGCGGGAGCCGGCGAGCAGTACTTC,CSASPLAGAGEQYF
NA,TRBJ2-1,many,TRBV20-1,TGCAGTGCTAGACCTTCGGACAGACCCAATGAGCAGTTCTTC,CSARPSDRPNEQFF
TRBD2,TRBJ2-1,few,TRBV20-1,TGCAGTGCTAGAACCCTAGCGGTTTACAATGAGCAGTTCTTC,CSARTLAVYNEQFF
NA,TRBJ1-1,NA,TRBV5-1,TGCGCCAGCAGCTTGTTTACGGGCTCGAACACTGAAGCTTTCTTT,CASSLFTGSNTEAFF
TRBD2,TRBJ2-7,many,TRBV2,TGTGCCAGCAGTGCCGGGACTAGCTACGAGCAGTACTTC,CASSAGTSYEQYF
NA,TRBJ2-2,few,TRBV18,TGTGCCAGCTCACCCCGGGACGCGAACACCGGGGAGCTGTTTTTT,CASSPRDANTGELFF
TRBD1,TRBJ2-2,NA,TRBV7-9,TGTGCCAGCAGCTACCGACAGGGGGCTTCGGGGGAGCTGTTTTTT,CASSYRQGASGELFF
TRBD1,TRBJ1-1,few,TRBV3-1,TGTGCCAGCAGACCTAAACTACCGGGACAGGTCACGAACACTGAAGCTTTCTTT,CASRPKLPGQVTNTEAFF